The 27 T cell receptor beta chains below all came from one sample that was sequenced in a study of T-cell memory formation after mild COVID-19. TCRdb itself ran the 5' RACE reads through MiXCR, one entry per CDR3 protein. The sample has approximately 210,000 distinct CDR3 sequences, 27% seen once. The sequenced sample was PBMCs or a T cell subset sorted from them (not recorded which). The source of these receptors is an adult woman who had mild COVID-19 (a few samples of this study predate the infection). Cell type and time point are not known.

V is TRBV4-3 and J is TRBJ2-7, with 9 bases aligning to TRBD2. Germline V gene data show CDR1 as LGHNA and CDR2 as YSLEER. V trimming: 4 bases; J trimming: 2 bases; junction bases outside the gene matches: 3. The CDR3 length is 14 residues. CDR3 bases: TGCGCCAGCAGCCGAGCGGGGGGCCCCTACGAGCAGTACTTC. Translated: CASSRAGGPYEQYF.

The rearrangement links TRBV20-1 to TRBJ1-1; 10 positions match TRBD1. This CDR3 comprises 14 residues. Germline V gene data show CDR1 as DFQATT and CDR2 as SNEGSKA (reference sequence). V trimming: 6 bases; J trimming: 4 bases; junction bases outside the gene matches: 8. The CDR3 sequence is CSAVQGTGATEAFF. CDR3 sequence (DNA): TGCAGTGCGGTCCAAGGGACAGGGGCCACTGAAGCTTTCTTT.

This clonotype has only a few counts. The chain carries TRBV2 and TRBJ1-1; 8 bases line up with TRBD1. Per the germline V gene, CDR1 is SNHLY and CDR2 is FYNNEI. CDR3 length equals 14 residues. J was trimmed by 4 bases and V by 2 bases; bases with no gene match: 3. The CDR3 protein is CASSETGGVTEAFF. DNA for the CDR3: TGTGCCAGCAGTGAAACAGGGGGAGTCACTGAAGCTTTCTTT.

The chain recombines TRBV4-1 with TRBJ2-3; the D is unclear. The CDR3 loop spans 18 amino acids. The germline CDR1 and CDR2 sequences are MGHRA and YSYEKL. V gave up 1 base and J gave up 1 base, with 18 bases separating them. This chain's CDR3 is CASSQGSVRMARTDTQYF. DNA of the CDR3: TGCGCCAGCAGCCAAGGCTCTGTGAGGATGGCACGCACAGATACGCAGTATTTT.

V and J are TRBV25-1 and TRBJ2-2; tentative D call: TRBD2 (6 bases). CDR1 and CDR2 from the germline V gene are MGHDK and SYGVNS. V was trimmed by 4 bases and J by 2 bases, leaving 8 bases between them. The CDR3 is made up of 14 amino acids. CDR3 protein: CASSVGSNTGELFF. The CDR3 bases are TGTGCCAGCAGTGTCGGGAGCAACACCGGGGAGCTGTTTTTT. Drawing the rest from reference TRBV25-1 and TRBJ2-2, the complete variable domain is EADIYQTPRYLVIGTGKKITLECSQTMGHDKMYWYQQDPGMELHLIHYSYGVNSTEKGDLSSESTVSRIRTEHFPLTLESARPSHTSQYLCASSVGSNTGELFFGEGSRLTVL.

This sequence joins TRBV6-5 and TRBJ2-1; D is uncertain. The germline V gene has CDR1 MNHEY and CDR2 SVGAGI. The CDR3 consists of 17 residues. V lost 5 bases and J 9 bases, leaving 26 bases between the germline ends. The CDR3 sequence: CASSLSSRMSSRGEQFF. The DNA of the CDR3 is TGTGCCAGCAGTCTCAGCTCCCGGATGTCGTCGCGCGGTGAGCAGTTCTTC.

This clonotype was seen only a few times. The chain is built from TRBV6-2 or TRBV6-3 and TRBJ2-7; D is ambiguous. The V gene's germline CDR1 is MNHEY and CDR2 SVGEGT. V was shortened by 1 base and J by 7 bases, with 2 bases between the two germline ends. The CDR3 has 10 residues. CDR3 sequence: CASSYLEQYF. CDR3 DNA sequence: TGTGCCAGCAGTTACTTGGAGCAGTACTTC.

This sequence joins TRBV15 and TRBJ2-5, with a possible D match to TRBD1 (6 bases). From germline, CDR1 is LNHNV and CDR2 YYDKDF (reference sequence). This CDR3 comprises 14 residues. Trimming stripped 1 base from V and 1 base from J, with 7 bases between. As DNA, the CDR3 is TGTGCCACCAGCAGAGGGACAGTCCAAGAGACCCAGTACTTC. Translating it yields CATSRGTVQETQYF. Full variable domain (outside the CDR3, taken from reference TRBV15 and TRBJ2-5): DAMVIQNPRYQVTQFGKPVTLSCSQTLNHNVMYWYQQKSSQAPKLLFHYYDKDFNNEADTPDNFQSRRPNTSFCFLDIRSPGLGDTAMYLCATSRGTVQETQYFGPGTRLLVL.

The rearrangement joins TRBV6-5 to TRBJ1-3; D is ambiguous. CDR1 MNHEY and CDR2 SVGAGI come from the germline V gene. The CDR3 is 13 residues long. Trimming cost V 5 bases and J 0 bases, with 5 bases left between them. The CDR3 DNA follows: TGTGCCAGCAGTCCCACCTCTGGAAACACCATATATTTT. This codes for CASSPTSGNTIYF.

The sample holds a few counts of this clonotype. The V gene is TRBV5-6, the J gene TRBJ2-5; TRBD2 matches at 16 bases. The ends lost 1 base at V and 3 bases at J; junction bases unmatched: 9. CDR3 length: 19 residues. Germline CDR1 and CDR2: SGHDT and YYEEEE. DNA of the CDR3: TGTGCCAGCAGCTTGCGACAGGGGACTAGCGGGAGGGTTGAAGAGACCCAGTACTTC. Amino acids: CASSLRQGTSGRVEETQYF.

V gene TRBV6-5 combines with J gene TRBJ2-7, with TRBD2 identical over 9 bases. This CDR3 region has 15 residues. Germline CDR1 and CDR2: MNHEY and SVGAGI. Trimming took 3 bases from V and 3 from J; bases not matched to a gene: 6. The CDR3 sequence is CASSYGGTSSYEQYF. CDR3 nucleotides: TGTGCCAGCAGTTATGGAGGGACTAGCAGCTACGAGCAGTACTTC.

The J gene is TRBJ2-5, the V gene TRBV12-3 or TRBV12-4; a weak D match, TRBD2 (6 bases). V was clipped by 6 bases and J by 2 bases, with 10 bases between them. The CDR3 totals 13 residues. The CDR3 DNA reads TGTGCCAGCAGCGTAGCGGCGCAAGAGACCCAGTACTTC. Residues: CASSVAAQETQYF.

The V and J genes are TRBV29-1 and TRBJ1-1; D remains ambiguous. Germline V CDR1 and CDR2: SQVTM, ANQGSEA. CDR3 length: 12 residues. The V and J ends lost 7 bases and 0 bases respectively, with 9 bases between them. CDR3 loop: CSARFLNTEAFF. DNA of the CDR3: TGCAGCGCTAGGTTTTTGAACACTGAAGCTTTCTTT.

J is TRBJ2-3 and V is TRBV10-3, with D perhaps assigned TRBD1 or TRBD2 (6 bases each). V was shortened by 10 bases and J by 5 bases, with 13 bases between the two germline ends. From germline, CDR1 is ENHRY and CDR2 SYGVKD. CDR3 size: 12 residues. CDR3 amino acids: CATRGQGDTQYF. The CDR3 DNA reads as TGTGCCACACGGGGGCAGGGAGATACGCAGTATTTT.

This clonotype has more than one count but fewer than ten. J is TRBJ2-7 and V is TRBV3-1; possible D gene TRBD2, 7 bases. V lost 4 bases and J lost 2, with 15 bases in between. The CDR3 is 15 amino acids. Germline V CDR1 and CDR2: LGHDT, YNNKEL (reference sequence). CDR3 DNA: TGTGCCAGCAGCCGCCCCCGGGGGGCCGCCTACGAGCAGTACTTC. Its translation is CASSRPRGAAYEQYF.

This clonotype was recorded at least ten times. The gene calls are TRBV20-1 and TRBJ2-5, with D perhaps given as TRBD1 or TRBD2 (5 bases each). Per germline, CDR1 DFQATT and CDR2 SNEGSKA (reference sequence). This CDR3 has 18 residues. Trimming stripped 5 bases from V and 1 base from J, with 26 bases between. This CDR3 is CSAARVRAWQGGQETQYF. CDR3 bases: TGCAGTGCTGCGAGGGTGAGGGCTTGGCAGGGTGGCCAAGAGACCCAGTACTTC.

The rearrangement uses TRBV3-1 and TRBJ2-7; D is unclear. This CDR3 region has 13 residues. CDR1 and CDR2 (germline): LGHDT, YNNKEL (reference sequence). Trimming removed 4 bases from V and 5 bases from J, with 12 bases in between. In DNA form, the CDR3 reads TGTGCCAGCAGCCCTTGGGCAGGAAACGAGCAGTACTTC. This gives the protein CASSPWAGNEQYF.

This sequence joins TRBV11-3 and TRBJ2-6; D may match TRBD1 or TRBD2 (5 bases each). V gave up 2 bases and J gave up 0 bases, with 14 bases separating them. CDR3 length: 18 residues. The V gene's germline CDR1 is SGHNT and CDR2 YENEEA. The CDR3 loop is CASSLRVSGPSGANVLTF. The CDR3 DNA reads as TGTGCCAGCAGCTTACGGGTATCGGGGCCCTCTGGGGCCAACGTCCTGACTTTC.

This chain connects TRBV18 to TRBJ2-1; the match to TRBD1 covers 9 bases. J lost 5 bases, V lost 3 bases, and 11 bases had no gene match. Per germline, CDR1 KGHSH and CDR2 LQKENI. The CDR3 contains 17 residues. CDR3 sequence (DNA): TGTGCCAGCTCACCGCCTGGAAACCGGGACAGGGACAATGAGCAGTTCTTC. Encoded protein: CASSPPGNRDRDNEQFF. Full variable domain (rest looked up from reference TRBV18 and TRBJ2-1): NAGVMQNPRHLVRRRGQEARLRCSPMKGHSHVYWYRQLPEEGLKFMVYLQKENIIDESGMPKERFSAEFPKEGPSILRIQQVVRGDSAAYFCASSPPGNRDRDNEQFFGPGTRLTVL.

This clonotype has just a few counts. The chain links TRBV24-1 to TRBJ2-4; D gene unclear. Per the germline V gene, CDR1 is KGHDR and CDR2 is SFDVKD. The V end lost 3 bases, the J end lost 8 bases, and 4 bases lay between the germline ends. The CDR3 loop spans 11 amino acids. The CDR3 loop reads CATSDTHIQYF. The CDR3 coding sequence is TGTGCCACCAGTGATACGCACATTCAGTACTTC.

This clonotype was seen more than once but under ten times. As DNA, the CDR3 is TGCAGTGCTAGGCTGGGACAGGGTACTGTAAGGACTGAAGCTTTCTTT. It encodes CSARLGQGTVRTEAFF. The chain has TRBV20-1 and TRBJ1-1; 9 bases agree with TRBD1. The V gene's germline CDR1 is DFQATT and CDR2 SNEGSKA (reference sequence). This CDR3 comprises 16 residues. V lost 3 bases to trimming and J lost 5 bases; unmatched junction nucleotides: 13.

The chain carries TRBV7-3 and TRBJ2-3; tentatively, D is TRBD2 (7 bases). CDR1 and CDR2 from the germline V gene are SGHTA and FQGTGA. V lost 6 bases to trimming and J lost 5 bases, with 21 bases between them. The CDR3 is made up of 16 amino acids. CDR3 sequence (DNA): TGTGCCAGCAGTCCGGGAAGTGGGGGGGCTGAAGATACGCAGTATTTT. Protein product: CASSPGSGGAEDTQYF.

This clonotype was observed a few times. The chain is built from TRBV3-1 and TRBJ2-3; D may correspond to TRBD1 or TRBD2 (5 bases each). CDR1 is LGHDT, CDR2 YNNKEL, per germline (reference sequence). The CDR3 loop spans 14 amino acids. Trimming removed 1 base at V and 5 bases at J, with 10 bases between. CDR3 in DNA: TGTGCCAGCAGCCAAGGGGACGCCGGAGATACGCAGTATTTT. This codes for CASSQGDAGDTQYF.

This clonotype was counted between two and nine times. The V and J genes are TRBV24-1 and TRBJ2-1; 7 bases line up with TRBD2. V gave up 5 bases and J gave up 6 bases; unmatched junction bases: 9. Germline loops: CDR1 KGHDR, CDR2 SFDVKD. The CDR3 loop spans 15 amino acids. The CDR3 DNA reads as TGTGCCACCAGTGCCCCTGGGGGGGGAGGCAATGAGCAGTTCTTC. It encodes CATSAPGGGGNEQFF.

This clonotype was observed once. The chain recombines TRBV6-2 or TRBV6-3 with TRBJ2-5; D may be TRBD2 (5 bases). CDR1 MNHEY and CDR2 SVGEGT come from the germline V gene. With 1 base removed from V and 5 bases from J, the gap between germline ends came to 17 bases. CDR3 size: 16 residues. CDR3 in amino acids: CASSYFRRWETETQYF. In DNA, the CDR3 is TGTGCCAGCAGTTACTTCCGGAGGTGGGAGACTGAGACCCAGTACTTC.

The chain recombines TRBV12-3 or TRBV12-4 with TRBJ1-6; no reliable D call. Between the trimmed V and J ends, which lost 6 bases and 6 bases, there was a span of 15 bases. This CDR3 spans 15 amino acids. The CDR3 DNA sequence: TGTGCCAGCAGGGACCAGGTGGGAGGTAATTCACCCCTCCACTTT. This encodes CASRDQVGGNSPLHF.

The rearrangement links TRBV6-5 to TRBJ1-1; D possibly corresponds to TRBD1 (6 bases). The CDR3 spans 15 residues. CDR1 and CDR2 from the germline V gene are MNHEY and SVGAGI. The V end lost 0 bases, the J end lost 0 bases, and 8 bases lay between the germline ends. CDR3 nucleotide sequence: TGTGCCAGCAGTTACTCGGACAGCCTGAACACTGAAGCTTTCTTT. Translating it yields CASSYSDSLNTEAFF.